This T cell receptor beta chain appears in the sequencing data of a study of shared clonotypes between healthy human individuals. Across the study: Each donor's CD4 naive and CD4 memory cells filled three plates apiece, CD8 naive two, and CD8 memory one.

Unmatched junction bases numbered 15, after V lost 0 bases and J lost 4 bases. The CDR3 sequence is 19 residues long. Germline CDR1 is SGDLS and CDR2 is YYNGEE. Using immunoSEQ multiplex PCR, the repertoire was profiled, and TCRdb retains in-frame clones only, with some absent. Here the sample spans around 2.3 million clones, 90% to 96% being singletons. Sequencing was performed on naive CD4+ T cells sorted from blood. Subset here: CD45RA+ positively selected. V gene TRBV9 combines with J gene TRBJ2-7, with TRBD1 identical over 11 bases. The source is a man younger than 30 in good health. The CDR3: CASSVATGTGGRLRYEQYF. The CDR3 DNA follows: TGTGCCAGCAGCGTAGCGACCGGGACAGGGGGTCGGCTTAGGTACGAGCAGTACTTC. Full variable domain (missing parts from reference TRBV9 and TRBJ2-7): DSGVTQTPKHLITATGQRVTLRCSPRSGDLSVYWYQQSLDQGLQFLIQYYNGEERAKGNILERFSAQQFPDLHSELNLSSLELGDSALYFCASSVATGTGGRLRYEQYFGPGTRLTVT.